This T cell receptor beta chain was found in a study of T cell responses to AZD1222 COVID-19 vaccine. Repertoires were generated with immunoSEQ multiplex PCR, while TCRdb's copy carries only in-frame clones and drops some. The table has some 130,000 clones, over 75% seen once. A single count supports this clone. The CDR3 is 14 amino acids. Germline V gene data show CDR1 as SEHNR and CDR2 as FQNEAQ (reference sequence). V dropped 5 bases and J dropped 5 bases, with 14 bases sitting between them. The sequence was collected from an adult in good health. The rearrangement joins TRBV7-9 to TRBJ2-3; a weak D match, TRBD1 (6 bases). The sample here was peripheral blood, taken on day 0 of AZD1222 vaccination. The CDR3 region is CASSPDRILDTQYF. The DNA for the CDR3 is TGTGCCAGCAGCCCAGACAGGATTTTAGATACGCAGTATTTT. Full variable domain (remainder filled in from reference TRBV7-9 and TRBJ2-3): DTGVSQNPRHKITKRGQNVTFRCDPISEHNRLYWYRQTLGQGPEFLTYFQNEAQLEKSRLLSDRFSAERPKGSFSTLEIQRTEQGDSAMYLCASSPDRILDTQYFGPGTRLTVL.